The 32 T cell receptor beta chains given below trace back to one sample, sequenced in a study of chemoradiotherapy in HPV16-positive cancers. Measured with immunoSEQ multiplex PCR; TCRdb has only the in-frame clones, and not every one. This sample carries roughly 17,000 clones, roughly 90% of them seen once, and the ten largest clones take approximately 14%. The source was blood, collected from a patient who underwent chemoradiotherapy. Receptor source: a human donor with HPV-associated anogenital cancer.

The CDR3 loop reads CASSDGTGFYLFF. The CDR3 DNA reads TGTGCCAGCAGCGATGGGACAGGGTTTTATCTGTTTTTT. V usage is TRBV2 and J usage is TRBJ1-4; 9 positions match TRBD1. V was pared by 6 bases and J by 14 bases, with 10 bases of the junction left unmatched. The CDR3 covers 13 residues. Germline CDR1 SNHLY, CDR2 FYNNEI.

The V gene is TRBV30, the J gene TRBJ1-1; tentatively, D is TRBD1 (5 bases). CDR1 and CDR2 from the germline V gene are GTSNPN and SVGIG (reference sequence). Trimming removed 5 bases at V and 4 bases at J, with 8 bases between. The CDR3 loop spans 11 amino acids. The CDR3 reads CAWGGGTEAFF. Written as DNA, the CDR3 is TGTGCCTGGGGGGGAGGCACTGAAGCTTTCTTT.

DNA for the CDR3: TGTGCCATCAGGGCCGGGGACAGAATCCTTAACTATGGCTACACCTTC. Its protein is CAIRAGDRILNYGYTF. The rearrangement joins TRBV10-3 to TRBJ1-2; 7 bases fit TRBD1. The CDR3 consists of 16 residues. With 6 bases clipped from V and 1 base from J, the junction kept 11 bases outside the gene matches. The germline V gene encodes CDR1 ENHRY and CDR2 SYGVKD.

The chain links TRBV7-5 to TRBJ1-5; TRBD1, as called in the table, went unchecked against the DNA. TRBV7-5 is recorded as a pseudogene. CDR3 length: 15 residues. The CDR3 nucleotides read TGTGCCAGAAGCTCCAACAGGATTAGCAATCAGCCCCAGCATTTT. It codes for CARSSNRISNQPQHF.

The J gene is TRBJ2-7, the V gene TRBV29-1, with 7 nucleotides matching TRBD1. Germline trimming cut 4 bases from V and 4 bases from J; bases unmatched to any gene: 10. This CDR3 contains 14 residues. From germline, CDR1 is SQVTM and CDR2 ANQGSEA. Here the CDR3 DNA reads TGCAGCGTTGTGGGTTTACAGGGGATATACGAGCAGTACTTC. Amino acid sequence: CSVVGLQGIYEQYF.

V usage is TRBV6-1 and J usage is TRBJ1-1; D perhaps matches TRBD1 (5 bases). CDR1 and CDR2 (germline): MNHNS, SASEGT. V lost 0 bases and J lost 0, with 29 bases in between. The CDR3 totals 22 residues. As DNA, the CDR3 is TGTGCCAGCAGTGAAGCGGGGACGTTGAATCCCGGGGGATTTTTAATGAACACTGAAGCTTTCTTT. Protein: CASSEAGTLNPGGFLMNTEAFF.

This chain uses TRBV18 with TRBJ1-2; D is unclear. CDR1 and CDR2 (germline): KGHSH, LQKENI. V was shortened by 5 bases and J by 0 bases, with 16 bases between the two germline ends. The CDR3 spans 16 residues. In DNA, the CDR3 is TGTGCCAGCTCATCCACGTCAGCGGAACCTAACTATGGCTACACCTTC. Its protein product is CASSSTSAEPNYGYTF.

The J gene is TRBJ1-6, the V gene TRBV19; D gene uncertain. From germline, CDR1 is LNHDA and CDR2 SQIVND (reference sequence). This CDR3 is 14 amino acids long. Trimming cost V 7 bases and J 9 bases, with 16 bases left between them. This chain's CDR3 is CASKERPSGSPLHF. Written as DNA, the CDR3 is TGTGCCAGTAAGGAGAGGCCTAGTGGTTCACCCCTCCACTTT. Variable domain in full (rest from reference TRBV19 and TRBJ1-6): DGGITQSPKYLFRKEGQNVTLSCEQNLNHDAMYWYRQDPGQGLRLIYYSQIVNDFQKGDIAEGYSVSREKKESFPLTVTSAQKNPTAFYLCASKERPSGSPLHFGNGTRLTVT.

The V and J genes are TRBV7-2 and TRBJ2-7, with D perhaps TRBD2 (6 bases). V was cut by 3 bases and J by 5 bases, with 14 bases left in between. CDR1 and CDR2 (germline): SGHTA, FQGNSA. The CDR3 consists of 14 residues. The CDR3 sequence: CASSFVSGRNEQYF. Here the CDR3 DNA reads TGTGCCAGCAGCTTTGTGTCAGGGAGGAACGAGCAGTACTTC.

V gene TRBV5-1 combines with J gene TRBJ2-3; D gene unclear. This CDR3 contains 11 residues. The V end lost 1 base, the J end lost 6 bases, and 3 bases lay between the germline ends. Germline loops: CDR1 SGHRS, CDR2 YFSETQ. The CDR3 DNA reads TGCGCCAGCAGCTTGAGGGATACGCAGTATTTT. It translates to CASSLRDTQYF.

The chain recombines TRBV5-6 with TRBJ1-1; TRBD1 aligns across 8 bases. The trim removed 4 bases at V and 5 bases at J, leaving 4 bases unmatched. Germline V CDR1 and CDR2: SGHDT, YYEEEE. The CDR3 totals 13 residues. CDR3 sequence: CASSRTGRTEAFF. The CDR3 region has the DNA TGTGCCAGCAGCCGGACAGGGAGGACTGAAGCTTTCTTT.

The chain uses TRBV14 and TRBJ2-1; no clear D. Germline values: CDR1 SGHDN, CDR2 FVKESK. The CDR3 contains 13 residues. The V gene lost 4 bases and the J gene lost 6 bases, with 10 bases spanning the gap. CDR3 DNA: TGTGCCAGCAGCCTCACCGTCGTCAATGAGCAGTTCTTC. Its protein product is CASSLTVVNEQFF.

This chain uses TRBV9 with TRBJ2-7; 9 positions match TRBD1. Losses at the gene ends were 3 bases for V and 0 bases for J; bases not matched to a gene: 4. Germline V gene lookup returns CDR1 SGDLS and CDR2 YYNGEE. This CDR3 comprises 15 residues. The CDR3 reads CASSAGTGSSYEQYF. CDR3 in DNA: TGTGCCAGCAGCGCCGGGACAGGGAGCTCCTACGAGCAGTACTTC.

V and J are TRBV9 and TRBJ2-5; TRBD1 matches 8 bases. Germline V gene data show CDR1 as SGDLS and CDR2 as YYNGEE. With V trimmed by 3 bases and J by 0 bases, 1 base remained unmatched. The CDR3 runs to 14 residues. DNA for the CDR3: TGTGCCAGCAGCGGGGGACAGGACCAAGAGACCCAGTACTTC. Its protein product is CASSGGQDQETQYF.

The V gene is TRBV7-2, the J gene TRBJ2-6, with D uncertain. CDR1 and CDR2 from the germline V gene are SGHTA and FQGNSA. This CDR3 is built from 18 residues. Trimming removed 1 base at V and 0 bases at J, with 13 bases between. CDR3 sequence: CASSLVSPPSSGANVLTF. For the CDR3, the DNA is TGTGCCAGCAGCTTAGTTTCCCCTCCCTCCTCTGGGGCCAACGTCCTGACTTTC.

The rearrangement links TRBV7-9 to TRBJ2-2; D is possibly TRBD1 or TRBD2 (6 bases each). Trimming stripped 0 bases from V and 0 bases from J, with 11 bases between. The CDR3 is 17 amino acids. The V gene's germline CDR1 is SEHNR and CDR2 FQNEAQ (reference sequence). The CDR3 DNA follows: TGTGCCAGCAGCTTAGCGGAGGGGGGCGCGAACACCGGGGAGCTGTTTTTT. It encodes CASSLAEGGANTGELFF.

V is TRBV27 and J is TRBJ2-5, with D perhaps matching TRBD1 (7 bases). The V end lost 7 bases, the J end lost 5 bases, and 20 bases lay between the germline ends. This CDR3 has 15 residues. Germline CDR1 is MNHEY and CDR2 is SMNVEV (reference sequence). The CDR3, as DNA: TGTGCCAGCATAGGAAGGAGGGGGCGCAGGGAGACCCAGTACTTC. It yields the protein CASIGRRGRRETQYF.

This rearrangement joins TRBV15 to TRBJ2-7; the match to TRBD1 covers 9 bases. In germline, CDR1 is LNHNV, CDR2 YYDKDF (reference sequence). This CDR3 spans 15 amino acids. Trimming removed 1 base from V and 1 base from J; junction bases left unmatched: 2. CDR3 in amino acids: CATSRGGTGSYEQYV. CDR3 DNA: TGTGCCACCAGCAGAGGAGGGACAGGGTCCTACGAGCAGTACGTC.

The chain has TRBV9 and TRBJ2-2, with D unclear. Trimming took off 2 bases at V and 8 bases at J, with 7 bases between the two ends. The CDR3 loop spans 12 amino acids. CDR1 and CDR2 (germline): SGDLS, YYNGEE. Written as DNA, the CDR3 is TGTGCCAGCAGCGTCGGAGAGGGGGAGCTGTTTTTT. Translated: CASSVGEGELFF.

V gene TRBV9 combines with J gene TRBJ1-2; TRBD1 aligns across 8 bases. The ends lost 4 bases at V and 7 bases at J; junction bases unmatched: 6. Germline V gene sequence: CDR1 SGDLS, CDR2 YYNGEE. The CDR3 extends over 13 amino acids. The CDR3 nucleotides are TGTGCCAGCAGCACCGGACAGGGTTCTGGCTACACCTTC. Residues: CASSTGQGSGYTF. Variable domain in full (rest from reference TRBV9 and TRBJ1-2): DSGVTQTPKHLITATGQRVTLRCSPRSGDLSVYWYQQSLDQGLQFLIQYYNGEERAKGNILERFSAQQFPDLHSELNLSSLELGDSALYFCASSTGQGSGYTFGSGTRLTVV.

This chain links TRBV6-6 with TRBJ1-4; 8 bases line up with TRBD1. The CDR3 is made up of 12 amino acids. Unmatched junction bases numbered 9, after V lost 10 bases and J lost 11 bases. The germline V gene has CDR1 MNHNY and CDR2 SVGAGI (reference sequence). CDR3 region: CANLGQGEKLFF. CDR3 bases: TGTGCCAACCTAGGACAGGGCGAGAAACTGTTTTTT.

This chain connects TRBV6-1 to TRBJ2-7; 10 nucleotides match TRBD1. V lost 8 bases and J lost 1; bases outside the gene matches: 5. Germline V lookup: CDR1 MNHNS, CDR2 SASEGT. The CDR3 spans 14 residues. CDR3 in DNA: TGTGCCAGCGGTTGGACAGGGGGATCCTACGAGCAGTACGTC. It is translated as CASGWTGGSYEQYV.

This sequence joins TRBV10-2 and TRBJ2-7; D possibly matches TRBD1 or TRBD2 (5 bases each). The CDR3 length is 15 residues. Per germline, CDR1 WSHSY and CDR2 SAAADI. Trimming shortened V by 4 bases and J by 3 bases, and 16 bases separated the two germline ends. The CDR3 here is CASSVYSTRGYEQYF. The CDR3 DNA reads as TGCGCCAGCAGTGTTTACTCAACGAGGGGCTACGAGCAGTACTTC.

The chain has TRBV5-1 and TRBJ1-2; maybe TRBD1 (5 bases). Germline CDR1 and CDR2: SGHRS and YFSETQ. This CDR3 has 13 residues. V was clipped by 2 bases and J by 2 bases, with 7 bases between them. CDR3 in amino acids: CASSLDRNYGYTF. The CDR3 DNA follows: TGCGCCAGCAGCTTAGACAGAAACTATGGCTACACCTTC.

This chain uses TRBV7-2 with TRBJ2-5, with 12 bases that match TRBD2. V shed 1 base and J 2 bases; nucleotides not matched to a gene: 8. CDR3 size: 18 residues. Germline CDR1 reads SGHTA; CDR2 reads FQGNSA. In nucleotides, the CDR3 is TGTGCCAGCAGCTTAGTCCCTAGCGGGGGGGAAAATCAAGAGACCCAGTACTTC. Its translation: CASSLVPSGGENQETQYF.

The chain recombines TRBV15 with TRBJ1-1; possibly TRBD1 for D (5 bases). Trimming cost V 1 base and J 4 bases, with 13 bases left between them. Germline V gene lookup returns CDR1 LNHNV and CDR2 YYDKDF (reference sequence). The CDR3 consists of 15 residues. The CDR3 is CATSRVAGPGTEAFF. CDR3 DNA: TGTGCCACCAGCAGAGTGGCAGGGCCGGGCACTGAAGCTTTCTTT.

The chain joins TRBV5-1 to TRBJ2-3, with 7 bases lining up with TRBD2. This CDR3 contains 16 residues. CDR1 and CDR2 from the germline V gene are SGHRS and YFSETQ. J gave up 1 base and V 0 bases, and 5 bases lay outside the gene matches. This CDR3 reads CASSLASGPGTDTQYF. As DNA, the CDR3 is TGCGCCAGCAGCTTGGCTAGCGGCCCGGGCACAGATACGCAGTATTTT.

V is TRBV25-1 and J is TRBJ2-5; possible D gene TRBD2, 5 bases. Germline V gives CDR1 MGHDK, CDR2 SYGVNS. V was shortened by 3 bases and J by 5 bases, with 16 bases between the two germline ends. The CDR3 has 15 amino acids. DNA for the CDR3: TGTGCCAGCAGTGATGTTCGAGGGCCCGGGGAGACCCAGTACTTC. Its protein product is CASSDVRGPGETQYF.

The chain has TRBV5-6 and TRBJ2-5, with TRBD1 matching 8 bases. J gave up 5 bases and V 5 bases, and 14 bases lay outside the gene matches. Germline V lookup: CDR1 SGHDT, CDR2 YYEEEE. The length of the CDR3 is 16 residues. CDR3 bases: TGTGCCAGCAGTGTCCGACGGACAGGGACGGGGGAGACCCAGTACTTC. Residues: CASSVRRTGTGETQYF.

The chain employs TRBV27 and TRBJ1-3, with D possibly TRBD1 on 5 matching bases. CDR1 MNHEY and CDR2 SMNVEV come from the germline V gene (reference sequence). CDR3 length: 14 residues. V was cut by 6 bases and J by 0 bases, with 9 bases left in between. Written as DNA, the CDR3 is TGTGCCAGCAGGGAGGGGCTCTCTGGAAACACCATATATTTT. Protein product: CASREGLSGNTIYF.

The chain has TRBV9 and TRBJ2-5, with 8 nucleotides matching TRBD1. In germline, CDR1 is SGDLS, CDR2 YYNGEE. The CDR3 runs to 14 residues. V was clipped by 1 base and J by 5 bases; unmatched bases: 4. Here the CDR3 DNA reads TGTGCCAGCAGCGTACAGGGGGCCGGTGAGACCCAGTACTTC. This encodes CASSVQGAGETQYF.

This rearrangement joins TRBV2 to TRBJ1-5, with D perhaps TRBD1 (6 bases). V lost 3 bases to trimming and J lost 1 base, with 19 bases between them. The CDR3 totals 18 residues. Germline lookup yields CDR1 SNHLY and CDR2 FYNNEI. The CDR3 DNA reads TGTGCCAGCAGTGAGGGTCCAGGGGCGATTTGGAGCAATCAGCCCCAGCATTTT. The encoded protein is CASSEGPGAIWSNQPQHF.